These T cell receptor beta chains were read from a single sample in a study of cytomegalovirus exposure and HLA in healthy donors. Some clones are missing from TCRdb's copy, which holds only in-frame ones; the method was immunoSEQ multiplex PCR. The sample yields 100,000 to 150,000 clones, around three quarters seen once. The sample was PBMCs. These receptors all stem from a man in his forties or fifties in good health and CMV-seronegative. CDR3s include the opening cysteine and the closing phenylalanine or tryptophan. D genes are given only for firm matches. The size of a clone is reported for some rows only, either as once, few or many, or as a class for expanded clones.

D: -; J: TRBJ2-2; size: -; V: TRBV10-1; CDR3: CASSEFAANTGELFF; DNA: TGCGCCAGCAGTGAGTTTGCGGCTAACACCGGGGAGCTGTTTTTT
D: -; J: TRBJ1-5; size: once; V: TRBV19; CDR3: CASSIQGLSNQPQHF; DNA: TGTGCCAGTAGTATCCAGGGGCTCAGCAATCAGCCCCAGCATTTT
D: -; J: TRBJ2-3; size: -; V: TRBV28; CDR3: CASTGLSDTQYF; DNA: TGTGCCAGCACCGGACTGTCAGATACGCAGTATTTT
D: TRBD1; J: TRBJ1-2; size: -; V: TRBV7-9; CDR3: CASSGQGGNGYTF; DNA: TGTGCCAGCAGCGGACAGGGCGGCAATGGCTACACCTTC
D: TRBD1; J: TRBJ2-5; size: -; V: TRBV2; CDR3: CASRMITGGETQYF; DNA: TGTGCCAGCAGGATGATTACAGGGGGGGAGACCCAGTACTTC
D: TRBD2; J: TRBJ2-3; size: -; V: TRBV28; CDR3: CASSTRLAGPRDTQYF; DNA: TGTGCCAGCAGTACCCGACTAGCGGGGCCCAGGGATACGCAGTATTTT
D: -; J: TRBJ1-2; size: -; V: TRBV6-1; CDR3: CASSEGGGTNYGYTF; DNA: TGTGCCAGCAGTGAAGGGGGAGGAACCAACTATGGCTACACCTTC
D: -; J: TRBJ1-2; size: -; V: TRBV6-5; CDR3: CASSRRGDLYGYTF; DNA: TGTGCCAGCAGCCGACGGGGGGACCTTTACGGCTACACCTTC
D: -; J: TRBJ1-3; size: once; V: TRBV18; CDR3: CASSPPTGLSGNTIYF; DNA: TGTGCCAGCTCACCACCGACAGGTCTCTCTGGAAACACCATATATTTT
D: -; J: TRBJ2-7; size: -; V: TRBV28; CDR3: CASTTAGGSSYEQYF; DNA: TGTGCCAGCACCACCGCCGGCGGCTCCTCCTACGAGCAGTACTTC
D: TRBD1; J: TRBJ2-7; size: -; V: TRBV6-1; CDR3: CASSHRGSYEQYF; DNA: TGTGCCAGCAGCCACAGGGGCTCCTACGAGCAGTACTTC
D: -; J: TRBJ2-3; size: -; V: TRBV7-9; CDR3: CASSLQGTDTQYF; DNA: TGTGCCAGCAGCCTACAGGGCACAGATACGCAGTATTTT
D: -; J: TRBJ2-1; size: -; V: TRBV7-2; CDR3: CASSLARDNEQFF; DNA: TGTGCCAGCAGCTTAGCCAGGGACAATGAGCAGTTCTTC
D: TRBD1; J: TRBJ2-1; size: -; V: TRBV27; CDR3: CASSGGYNEQFF; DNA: TGTGCCAGCTCAGGGGGTTACAATGAGCAGTTCTTC
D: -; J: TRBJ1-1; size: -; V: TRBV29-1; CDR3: CSVHVGEGTEAFF; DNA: TGCAGCGTACATGTCGGGGAGGGAACTGAAGCTTTCTTT
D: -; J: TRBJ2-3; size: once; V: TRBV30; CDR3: CARAPGGDTDTQYF; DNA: TGTGCCCGTGCCCCCGGGGGAGACACAGATACGCAGTATTTT
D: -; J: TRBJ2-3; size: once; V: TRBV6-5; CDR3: CASSYLGASTDTQYF; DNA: TGTGCCAGCAGTTACCTGGGGGCCTCCACAGATACGCAGTATTTT
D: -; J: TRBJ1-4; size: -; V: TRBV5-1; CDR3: CASSLDLTNEKLFF; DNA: TGCGCCAGCAGCTTGGATCTGACTAATGAAAAACTGTTTTTT
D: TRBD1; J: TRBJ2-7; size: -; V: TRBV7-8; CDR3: CASSSRDRGREQYF; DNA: TGTGCCAGCAGCTCCCGGGACAGGGGGCGCGAGCAGTACTTC
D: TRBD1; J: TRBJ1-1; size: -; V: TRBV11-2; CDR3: CASSIGQGVLQEAFF; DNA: TGTGCCAGCAGTATCGGACAGGGGGTCCTGCAGGAAGCTTTCTTT
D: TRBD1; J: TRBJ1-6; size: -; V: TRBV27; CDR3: CASSPKAGTANSPLHF; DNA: TGTGCCAGCAGTCCTAAGGCCGGGACAGCAAATTCACCCCTCCACTTT
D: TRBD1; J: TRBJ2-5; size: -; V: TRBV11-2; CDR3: CASSLDSGTGATFTQYF; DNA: TGTGCCAGCAGCTTAGATTCTGGGACAGGGGCCACTTTCACCCAGTACTTC
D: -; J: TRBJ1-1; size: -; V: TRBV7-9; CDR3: CASSLGGPYPEAFF; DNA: TGTGCCAGCAGCTTGGGGGGTCCTTACCCTGAAGCTTTCTTT
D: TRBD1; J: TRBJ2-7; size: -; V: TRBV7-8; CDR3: CASSFTAGGGEQYF; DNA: TGTGCCAGCAGCTTTACTGCAGGGGGCGGCGAGCAGTACTTC